The 17 T cell receptor beta chains presented below share a single source sample, sequenced in a study of post-analysis software for immune sequencing data. Overall study findings and caveats: Patients showed TRBV5-6, TRBV5-1 and TRBV20-1 among roughly 5 TRBV segments more frequent than in controls.

Their target antigens are unknown. Carried by the TCR beta cDNA libraries were unique molecular identifiers. Each CDR3 protein is one row after TCRdb ran MiXCR on the PCR reads. The data hold about 400,000 distinct CDR3 sequences, with roughly 35% observed a single time. The specimen sequenced was blood. The receptor source for this set is a girl aged 10-17 years with multiple sclerosis.

At least ten counts were recorded for this clonotype. The chain recombines TRBV12-3 or TRBV12-4 with TRBJ2-1; D perhaps matches TRBD1 (6 bases). This CDR3 region has 16 residues. The V end was cut by 8 bases, the J end by 4 bases, with 21 bases between. CDR3 in amino acids: CASSLWAGAKYNEQFF. CDR3 DNA: TGTGCCAGCTCACTTTGGGCAGGGGCGAAGTACAATGAGCAGTTCTTC.

Points on this clonotype: A clone one base away is much larger, so this may be a read error. V gene TRBV18 combines with J gene TRBJ2-7; D remains ambiguous. The CDR3 has 13 residues. The germline CDR1 and CDR2 sequences are KGHSH and LQKENI. The CDR3 spells CTSSARAPYEQYF. The CDR3 coding sequence is TGTACCAGCTCAGCACGGGCTCCCTACGAGCAGTACTTC.

This clonotype was observed many times. The chain has TRBV12-3 or TRBV12-4 and TRBJ2-1; 9 bases map to TRBD2. The CDR3 sequence is 16 residues long. The ends lost 5 bases at V and 3 bases at J; junction bases unmatched: 8. The CDR3 reads CASSTLAGVHYNEQFF. The CDR3 bases are TGTGCCAGCAGTACCTTAGCGGGAGTCCACTACAATGAGCAGTTCTTC.

The V call is TRBV6-5, the J call TRBJ1-5; 9 positions agree with TRBD1. The V and J ends lost 6 bases and 6 bases, in that order; junction bases with no gene match: 6. Germline CDR1 and CDR2: MNHEY and SVGAGI. The CDR3 sequence is 14 residues long. DNA for the CDR3: TGTGCCAGCAGACCGGGACAGGGAAGTCAGCCCCAGCATTTT. Translation gives CASRPGQGSQPQHF.

The chain uses TRBV20-1 and TRBJ1-2, with D maybe TRBD1 (5 bases). Germline V gene data show CDR1 as DFQATT and CDR2 as SNEGSKA (reference sequence). V was trimmed by 1 base and J by 0 bases, leaving 18 bases between them. The CDR3 totals 17 residues. CDR3 region: CSARVSGRAAANYGYTF. The CDR3 DNA reads TGCAGTGCTAGAGTTAGTGGCAGGGCAGCAGCTAACTATGGCTACACCTTC.

To note about this clonotype: Being one base from a much bigger clone, this may be a read error. V usage is TRBV6-2 or TRBV6-3 and J usage is TRBJ2-1; 7 bases are a match to TRBD2. The V gene's germline CDR1 is MNHEY and CDR2 SVGEGT. This CDR3 comprises 14 residues. The CDR3 protein is CASSPRDYYNGQFF. The CDR3 region has the DNA TGTGCCAGCAGCCCACGGGACTATTACAATGGGCAGTTCTTC.

This clonotype has just a few counts. The rearrangement links TRBV12-3 or TRBV12-4 to TRBJ1-1; 7 nucleotides align to TRBD1. V gave up 0 bases and J gave up 6 bases; unmatched junction bases: 10. The CDR3 is 16 amino acids. The CDR3, as DNA: TGTGCCAGCAGTTTAGCGAGGAACAGGGGAAGCGCTGAAGCTTTCTTT. Its protein is CASSLARNRGSAEAFF.

The V gene is TRBV29-1, the J gene TRBJ2-7; the D gene is possibly TRBD1 (5 bases). CDR3 size: 14 residues. With 4 bases removed from V and 0 bases from J, the gap between germline ends came to 13 bases. In germline, CDR1 is SQVTM, CDR2 ANQGSEA. The CDR3 DNA sequence: TGCAGCGTTGTGGGGTCTCAGGGCTCCTACGAGCAGTACTTC. Translating it yields CSVVGSQGSYEQYF.

The chain employs TRBV6-5 and TRBJ1-1; TRBD1 is a possible D gene (5 bases). V was shortened by 3 bases and J by 4 bases, with 18 bases between the two germline ends. Per the germline V gene, CDR1 is MNHEY and CDR2 is SVGAGI. The CDR3 runs 16 residues. CDR3 protein: CASSYGLNLGVTEAFF. CDR3 sequence (DNA): TGTGCCAGCAGTTATGGGCTCAACCTGGGGGTCACTGAAGCTTTCTTT.

The chain has TRBV11-2 and TRBJ2-7, with no clear D. The closer fit of TRBJ2-5 to the DNA end suggests the J call may be wrong. CDR1 SGHAT and CDR2 FQNNGV come from the germline V gene. The CDR3 consists of 14 residues. CDR3 residues: CASSLDAWLGTQYF. The CDR3 DNA reads as TGTGCCAGCAGCTTAGACGCCTGGTTGGGGACCCAGTACTTC.

The chain has TRBV24-1 and TRBJ1-4; D uncertain. V lost 4 bases, J lost 0 bases, and 8 bases lay in between. This CDR3 spans 15 amino acids. Germline V gene data show CDR1 as KGHDR and CDR2 as SFDVKD. For the CDR3, the DNA is TGTGCCACCAGTGACTCCGGGGCAACTAATGAAAAACTGTTTTTT. Translated: CATSDSGATNEKLFF.

This chain links TRBV4-1 with TRBJ1-4; 8 nucleotides align to TRBD1. The CDR3 has 16 amino acids. Germline V lookup: CDR1 MGHRA, CDR2 YSYEKL. Unmatched junction bases numbered 12, after V lost 7 bases and J lost 5 bases. CDR3 nucleotides: TGCGCCAGCAACCCTCGGACGACAGGGGACAATGAAAAACTGTTTTTT. Amino acid sequence: CASNPRTTGDNEKLFF.

V usage is TRBV7-2 and J usage is TRBJ2-5; either TRBD1 or TRBD2 may supply D (5 bases each). The germline V and J ends were trimmed by 1 base and 0 bases, with 12 bases remaining between them. CDR1 is SGHTA, CDR2 FQGNSA, per germline. The CDR3 spans 16 residues. CDR3 in amino acids: CASSLGGAWYQETQYF. The CDR3 nucleotides read TGTGCCAGCAGCTTAGGAGGGGCTTGGTACCAAGAGACCCAGTACTTC.

This chain links TRBV9 with TRBJ2-5; D is perhaps TRBD2 (5 bases). The germline CDR1 and CDR2 sequences are SGDLS and YYNGEE. The ends were cut back, 0 bases at V and 4 bases at J, with 10 bases in the middle. The CDR3 sequence is 14 residues long. CDR3 in amino acids: CASSVVGSGETQYF. In DNA form, the CDR3 reads TGTGCCAGCAGCGTAGTAGGCAGCGGAGAGACCCAGTACTTC.

This clonotype has just a few counts. The chain uses TRBV29-1 and TRBJ2-1; 8 nucleotides align to TRBD2. The CDR3 has 13 amino acids. In germline, CDR1 is SQVTM, CDR2 ANQGSEA. The V segment lost 8 bases and the J segment 2 bases; nucleotides outside the gene matches: 5. As DNA, the CDR3 is TGCAGCTTATACGGGGGGGCCTACAATGAGCAGTTCTTC. Protein: CSLYGGAYNEQFF.

CDR3 protein: CASRTGILTGANVLTF. The CDR3 DNA follows: TGTGCCAGCAGGACAGGGATCTTGACGGGGGCCAACGTCCTGACTTTC. V gene TRBV2 combines with J gene TRBJ2-6; 7 positions match TRBD1. With 6 bases clipped from V and 4 bases from J, the junction kept 9 bases outside the gene matches. The CDR3 totals 16 residues. Germline assignment: CDR1 SNHLY and CDR2 FYNNEI.

The sample holds one count of this clonotype. This chain uses TRBV7-8 with TRBJ2-1; the D is unclear. The germline V and J ends were trimmed by 0 bases and 4 bases, with 10 bases remaining between them. Germline V gene lookup returns CDR1 SGHVS and CDR2 FQNEAQ. The CDR3 consists of 15 residues. This CDR3 reads CASSLAGIGYNEQFF. The CDR3 DNA sequence: TGTGCCAGCAGCTTAGCGGGGATTGGGTACAATGAGCAGTTCTTC.